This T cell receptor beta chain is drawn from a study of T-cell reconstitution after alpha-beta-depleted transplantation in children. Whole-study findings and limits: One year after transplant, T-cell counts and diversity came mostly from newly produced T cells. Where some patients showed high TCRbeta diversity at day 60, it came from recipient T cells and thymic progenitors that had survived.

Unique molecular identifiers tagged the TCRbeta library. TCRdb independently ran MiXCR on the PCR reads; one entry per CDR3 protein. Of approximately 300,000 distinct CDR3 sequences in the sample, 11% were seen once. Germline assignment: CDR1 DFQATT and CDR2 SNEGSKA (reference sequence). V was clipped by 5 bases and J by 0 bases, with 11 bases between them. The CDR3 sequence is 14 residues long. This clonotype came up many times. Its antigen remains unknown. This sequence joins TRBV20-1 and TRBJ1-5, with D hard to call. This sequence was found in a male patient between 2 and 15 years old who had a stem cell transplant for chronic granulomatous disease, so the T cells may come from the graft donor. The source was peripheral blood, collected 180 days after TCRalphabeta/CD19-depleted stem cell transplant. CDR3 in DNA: TGCAGTGCTGCGGCGGGGATTAGCAATCAGCCCCAGCATTTT. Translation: CSAAAGISNQPQHF.